The sequence of this TCR beta chain was determined in a study of blood T cell repertoires in COVID-19. Whole-study context: Italy, Spain and the United States were the sources of the convalescent and acute COVID-19 samples. PBMCs, B-cell-depleted T cells, or T cells provided the cDNA or gDNA that made up the material.

Original data processing: Reference gene primer amplification gave nucleated cell count estimates. Using immunoSEQ multiplex PCR, the repertoire was profiled, and TCRdb retains in-frame clones only, with some absent. V, J and clone size reflect that table, while D and trimming were determined from the DNA. The table lists under 150,000 clones, approximately 84% of them singletons, with roughly 15% in the top ten. As to this clone: One end of the junction does not line up with germline, which may come from a read error.

The germline V gene encodes CDR1 MNHNY and CDR2 SVGAGI (reference sequence). The CDR3 totals 14 residues. The receptor's source is a woman over 75 with acute or convalescent COVID-19. Sequencing was carried out using peripheral blood. The chain uses TRBV6-6 and TRBJ2-2; 8 nucleotides align to TRBD2. CDR3 bases: TGTGCCAGCATTCGTAGCGGGAACACCGGGGGGCTGTTTTTT. This translates into CASIRSGNTGGLFF.